This TCR beta chain originates from a study of blood T cell repertoires in COVID-19. Study at large: Both acute and convalescent COVID-19 samples were obtained from the United States, Italy and Spain.

The CDR3 is made up of 14 amino acids. Looked up from germline, CDR1 is SQVTM and CDR2 is ANQGSEA. Trimming took off 0 bases at V and 1 base at J, with 9 bases between the two ends. Method: immunoSEQ multiplex PCR; TCRdb's copy keeps in-frame clones and lacks some. The repertoire holds fewer than 300,000 clones, more than 70% seen once, with 2.3% in the top ten. This clonotype was obtained from a woman aged 45-65 years with acute or convalescent COVID-19. The sequencing input was peripheral blood. This chain links TRBV29-1 with TRBJ1-1; D remains unclear. CDR3 sequence reads: CSVEDSPGNTEAFF. CDR3 bases: TGCAGCGTTGAAGATTCCCCAGGGAACACTGAAGCTTTCTTT.